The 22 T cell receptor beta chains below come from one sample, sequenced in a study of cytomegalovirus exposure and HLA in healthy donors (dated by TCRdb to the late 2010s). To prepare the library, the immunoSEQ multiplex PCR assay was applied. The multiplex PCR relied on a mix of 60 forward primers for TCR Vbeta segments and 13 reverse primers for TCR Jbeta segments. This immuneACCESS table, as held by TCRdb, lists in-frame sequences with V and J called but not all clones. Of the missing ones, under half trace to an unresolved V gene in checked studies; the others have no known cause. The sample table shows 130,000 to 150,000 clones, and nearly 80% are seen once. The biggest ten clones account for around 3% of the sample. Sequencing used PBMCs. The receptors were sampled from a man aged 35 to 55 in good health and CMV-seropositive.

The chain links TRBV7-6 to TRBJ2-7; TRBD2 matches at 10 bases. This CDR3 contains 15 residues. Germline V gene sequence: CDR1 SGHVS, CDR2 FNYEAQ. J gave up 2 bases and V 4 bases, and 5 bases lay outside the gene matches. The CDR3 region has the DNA TGTGCCAGCAGCTCTAGGACTAGCGGAGCCTACGAGCAGTACTTC. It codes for CASSSRTSGAYEQYF. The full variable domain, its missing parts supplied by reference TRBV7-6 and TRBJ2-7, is GAGVSQSPRYKVTKRGQDVALRCDPISGHVSLYWYRQALGQGPEFLTYFNYEAQQDKSGLPNDRFSAERPEGSISTLTIQRTEQRDSAMYRCASSSRTSGAYEQYFGPGTRLTVT.

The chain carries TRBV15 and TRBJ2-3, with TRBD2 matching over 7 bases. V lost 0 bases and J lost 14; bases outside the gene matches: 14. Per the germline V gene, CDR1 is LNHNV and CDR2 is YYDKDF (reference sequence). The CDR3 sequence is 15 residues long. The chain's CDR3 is CATSRDDGASGLGYF. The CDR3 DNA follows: TGTGCCACCAGCAGAGATGATGGGGCTAGCGGACTAGGGTATTTT.

This CDR3 is CASSRQPTGELFF. CDR3 DNA: TGTGCCAGCAGTCGACAGCCGACCGGGGAGCTGTTTTTT. This chain uses TRBV7-3 with TRBJ2-2; tentatively, D is TRBD1 (5 bases). The CDR3 has 13 residues. Trimming stripped 6 bases from V and 5 bases from J, with 10 bases between. CDR1 is SGHTA, CDR2 FQGTGA, per germline.

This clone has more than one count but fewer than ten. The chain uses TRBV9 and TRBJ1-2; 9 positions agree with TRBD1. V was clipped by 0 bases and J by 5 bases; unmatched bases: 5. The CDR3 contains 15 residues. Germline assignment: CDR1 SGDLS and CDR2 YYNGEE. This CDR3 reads CASSVDWTGVYGYTF. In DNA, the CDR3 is TGTGCCAGCAGCGTAGACTGGACAGGGGTATATGGCTACACCTTC.

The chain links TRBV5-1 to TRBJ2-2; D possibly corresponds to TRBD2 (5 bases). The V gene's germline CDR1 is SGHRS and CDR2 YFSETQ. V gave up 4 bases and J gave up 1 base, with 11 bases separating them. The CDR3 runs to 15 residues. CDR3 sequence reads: CASSPGDLNTGELFF. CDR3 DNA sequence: TGCGCCAGCAGCCCCGGGGATCTGAACACCGGGGAGCTGTTTTTT.

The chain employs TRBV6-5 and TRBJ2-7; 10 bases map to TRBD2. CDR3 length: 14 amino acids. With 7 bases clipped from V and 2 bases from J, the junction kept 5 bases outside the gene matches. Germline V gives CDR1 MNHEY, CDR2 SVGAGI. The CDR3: CASTRTSGPYEQYF. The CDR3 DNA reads TGTGCCAGCACCCGGACTAGCGGACCCTACGAGCAGTACTTC.

The CDR3 protein is CASSPDQGEAFF. The CDR3 region has the DNA TGTGCCAGCTCACCGGATCAGGGCGAAGCTTTCTTT. This chain connects TRBV18 to TRBJ1-1; D may be TRBD1 (5 bases). In germline, CDR1 is KGHSH, CDR2 LQKENI. V gave up 3 bases and J gave up 8 bases, with 10 bases separating them. The length of the CDR3 is 12 residues.

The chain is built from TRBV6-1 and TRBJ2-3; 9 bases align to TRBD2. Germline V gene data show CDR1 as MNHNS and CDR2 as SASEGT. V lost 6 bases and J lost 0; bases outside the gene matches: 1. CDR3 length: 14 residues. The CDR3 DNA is TGTGCCAGCAGGGGACTAGCTAGCACAGATACGCAGTATTTT. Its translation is CASRGLASTDTQYF.

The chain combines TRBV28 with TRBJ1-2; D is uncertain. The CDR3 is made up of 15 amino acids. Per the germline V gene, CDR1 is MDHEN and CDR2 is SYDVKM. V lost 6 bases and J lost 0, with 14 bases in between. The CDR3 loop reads CASRKASATNYGYTF. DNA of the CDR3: TGTGCCAGCAGGAAAGCGAGCGCGACTAACTATGGCTACACCTTC.

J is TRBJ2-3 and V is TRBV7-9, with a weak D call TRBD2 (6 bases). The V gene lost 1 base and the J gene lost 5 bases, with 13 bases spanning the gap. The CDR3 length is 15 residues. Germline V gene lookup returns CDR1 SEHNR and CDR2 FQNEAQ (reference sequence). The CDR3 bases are TGTGCCAGCAGCTTAGGTCCTAGCGATTTAGATACGCAGTATTTT. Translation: CASSLGPSDLDTQYF.

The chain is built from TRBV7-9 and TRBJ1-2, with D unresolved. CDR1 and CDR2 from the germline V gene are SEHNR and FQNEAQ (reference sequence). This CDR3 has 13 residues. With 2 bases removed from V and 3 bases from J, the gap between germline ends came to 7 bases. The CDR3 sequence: CASSLTEDYGYTF. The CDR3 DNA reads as TGTGCCAGCAGCTTAACCGAGGACTATGGCTACACCTTC.

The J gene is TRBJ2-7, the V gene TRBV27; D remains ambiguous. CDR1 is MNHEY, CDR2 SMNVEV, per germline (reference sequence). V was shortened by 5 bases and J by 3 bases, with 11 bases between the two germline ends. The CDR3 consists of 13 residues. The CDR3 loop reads CASSTQENYEQYF. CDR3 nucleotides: TGTGCCAGCAGTACCCAGGAAAACTACGAGCAGTACTTC.

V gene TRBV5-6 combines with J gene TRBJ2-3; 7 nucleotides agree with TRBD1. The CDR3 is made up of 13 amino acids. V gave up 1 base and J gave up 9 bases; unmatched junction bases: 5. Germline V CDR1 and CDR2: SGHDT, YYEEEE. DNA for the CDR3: TGTGCCAGCAGCTTGTACAGGGGCAGAACGCAGTATTTT. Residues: CASSLYRGRTQYF. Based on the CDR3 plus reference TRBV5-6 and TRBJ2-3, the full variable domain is DAGVTQSPTHLIKTRGQQVTLRCSPKSGHDTVSWYQQALGQGPQFIFQYYEEEERQRGNFPDRFSGHQFPNYSSELNVNALLLGDSALYLCASSLYRGRTQYFGPGTRLTVL.

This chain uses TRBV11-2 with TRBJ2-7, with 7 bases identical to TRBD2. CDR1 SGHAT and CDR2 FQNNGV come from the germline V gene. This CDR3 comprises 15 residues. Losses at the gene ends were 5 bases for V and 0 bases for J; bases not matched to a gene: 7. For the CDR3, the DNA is TGTGCCAGCAGCCGGGACTACCAAAGCTCCTACGAGCAGTACTTC. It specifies CASSRDYQSSYEQYF.

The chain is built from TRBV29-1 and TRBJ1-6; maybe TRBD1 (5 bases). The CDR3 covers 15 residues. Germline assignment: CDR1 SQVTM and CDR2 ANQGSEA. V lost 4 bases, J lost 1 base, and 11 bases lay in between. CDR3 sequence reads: CSVATESSYNSPLHF. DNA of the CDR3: TGCAGCGTTGCGACAGAAAGTTCCTATAATTCACCCCTCCACTTT.

The CDR3: CASSSLGGNYGYTF. The CDR3 DNA sequence: TGTGCCAGCAGCTCTCTAGGGGGTAACTATGGCTACACCTTC. The J gene is TRBJ1-2, the V gene TRBV6-5; D is perhaps TRBD1 (6 bases). This CDR3 has 14 amino acids. Trimming shortened V by 6 bases and J by 1 base, and 12 bases separated the two germline ends. The germline V gene encodes CDR1 MNHEY and CDR2 SVGAGI.

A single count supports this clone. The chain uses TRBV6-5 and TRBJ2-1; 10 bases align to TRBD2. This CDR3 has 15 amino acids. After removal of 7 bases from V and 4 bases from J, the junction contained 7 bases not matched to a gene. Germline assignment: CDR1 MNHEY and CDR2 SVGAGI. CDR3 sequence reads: CASKTGTSVYNEQFF. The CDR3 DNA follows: TGTGCCAGCAAAACCGGGACTAGCGTATACAATGAGCAGTTCTTC.

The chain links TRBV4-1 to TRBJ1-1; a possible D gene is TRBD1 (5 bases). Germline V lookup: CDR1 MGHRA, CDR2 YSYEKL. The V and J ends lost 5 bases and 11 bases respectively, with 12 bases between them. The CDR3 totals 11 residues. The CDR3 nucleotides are TGCGCCAGCAGCTCACCAGGGAGGGCTTTCTTT. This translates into CASSSPGRAFF.

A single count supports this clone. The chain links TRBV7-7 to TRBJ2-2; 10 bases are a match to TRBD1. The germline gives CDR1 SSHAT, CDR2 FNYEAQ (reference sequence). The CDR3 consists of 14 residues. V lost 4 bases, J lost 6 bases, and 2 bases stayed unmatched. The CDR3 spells CASSSGTGAGELFF. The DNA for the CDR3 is TGTGCCAGCAGCTCCGGGACAGGGGCCGGGGAGCTGTTTTTT.

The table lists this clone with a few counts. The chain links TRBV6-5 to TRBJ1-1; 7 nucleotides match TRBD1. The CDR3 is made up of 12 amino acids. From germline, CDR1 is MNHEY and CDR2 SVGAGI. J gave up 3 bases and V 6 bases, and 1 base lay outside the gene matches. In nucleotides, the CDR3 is TGTGCCAGCAGACAGGGGTACACTGAAGCTTTCTTT. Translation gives CASRQGYTEAFF.

The CDR3 here is CASSSQGQDTDTQYF. The CDR3 DNA reads TGCGCCAGCAGCTCCCAGGGACAGGACACAGATACGCAGTATTTT. The J gene is TRBJ2-3, the V gene TRBV5-1, with 8 bases lining up with TRBD1. With V trimmed by 3 bases and J by 2 bases, 5 bases remained unmatched. CDR3 length equals 15 residues. Germline-derived CDR1 and CDR2 are SGHRS and YFSETQ.

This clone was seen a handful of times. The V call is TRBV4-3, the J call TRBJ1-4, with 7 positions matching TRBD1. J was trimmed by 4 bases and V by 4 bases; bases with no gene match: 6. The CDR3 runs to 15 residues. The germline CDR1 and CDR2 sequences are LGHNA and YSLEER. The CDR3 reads CASSPGTVFNEKLFF. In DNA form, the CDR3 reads TGCGCCAGCAGCCCTGGGACAGTCTTTAATGAAAAACTGTTTTTT.